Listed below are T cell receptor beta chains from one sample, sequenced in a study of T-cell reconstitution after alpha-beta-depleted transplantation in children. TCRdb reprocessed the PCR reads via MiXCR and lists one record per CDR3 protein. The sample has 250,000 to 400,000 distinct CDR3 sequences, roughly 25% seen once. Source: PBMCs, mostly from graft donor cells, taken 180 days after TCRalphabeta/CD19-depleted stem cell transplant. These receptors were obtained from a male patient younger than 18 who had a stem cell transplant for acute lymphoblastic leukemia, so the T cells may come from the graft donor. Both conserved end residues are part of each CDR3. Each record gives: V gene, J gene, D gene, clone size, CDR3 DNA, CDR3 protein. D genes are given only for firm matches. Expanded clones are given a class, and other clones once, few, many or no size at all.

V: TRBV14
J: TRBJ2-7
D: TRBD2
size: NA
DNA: TGTGCCAGCAGCCAATGGATAATAGCGGGGCCCTACGAGCAGTACTTC
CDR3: CASSQWIIAGPYEQYF

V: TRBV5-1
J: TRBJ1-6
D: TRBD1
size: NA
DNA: TGCGCCAGCAGCTCTCGACAGGGGGGTTCACCCCTCCACTTT
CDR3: CASSSRQGGSPLHF

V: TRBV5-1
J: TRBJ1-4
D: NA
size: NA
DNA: TGCGCCAGCAGCATCCAGGGTCATAATGAAAAACTGTTTTTT
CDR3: CASSIQGHNEKLFF

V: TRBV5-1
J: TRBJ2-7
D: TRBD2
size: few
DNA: TGCGCCAGCAGCGACGGTGGCGGGGGGATCTACGAGCAGTACTTC
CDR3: CASSDGGGGIYEQYF

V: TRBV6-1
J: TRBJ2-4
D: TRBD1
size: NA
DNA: TGTGCCAGCAGTCCGGGGGACAGGGGGCGGTTAGCCAAAAACATTCAGTCCTTC
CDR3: CASSPGDRGRLAKNIQSF

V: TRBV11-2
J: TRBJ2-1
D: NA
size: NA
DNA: TGTGCCAGCAGCTTGGGAATTCGGGGCTCCTACAATGAGCAGTTCTTC
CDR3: CASSLGIRGSYNEQFF

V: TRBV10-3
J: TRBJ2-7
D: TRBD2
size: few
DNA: TGTGCCATCAGGACTAGCGGGAAGGAAAACGAGCAGTACTTC
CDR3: CAIRTSGKENEQYF

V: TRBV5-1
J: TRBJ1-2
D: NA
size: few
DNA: TGCGCCAGCAGCTTGGCGCAAACAGGCGATGGCTACACCTTC
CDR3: CASSLAQTGDGYTF

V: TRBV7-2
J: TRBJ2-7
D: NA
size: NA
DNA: TGTGCCAGCAGCTTAGCGTGGGGTGATCTCGGGTACGAGCAGTACTTC
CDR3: CASSLAWGDLGYEQYF

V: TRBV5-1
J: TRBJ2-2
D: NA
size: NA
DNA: TGCGCCAGCTGTTTAAATCACGGAGGAGCCGGGGAGCTGTTTTTT
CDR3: CASCLNHGGAGELFF

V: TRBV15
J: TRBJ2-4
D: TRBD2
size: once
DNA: TGTGCCACCTGCCCCCTGGGGCGGCTAGCGGGAGATATCGCCAAAAACATTCAGTACTTC
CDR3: CATCPLGRLAGDIAKNIQYF